This TCR beta chain comes out of a study of PD-L1 blockade in urothelial cancer. As for the study in general: In the patient group, about 85% of the roughly 29 were males with bladder-origin urothelial cancer. Timepoints chosen for blood analysis were 3 weeks (second dose) and 6 weeks after treatment start. T cells were recovered from blood samples at a median of roughly 150,000.

This clone appeared a few times. This table comes from immunoSEQ multiplex PCR, and its TCRdb copy is limited to in-frame clones, with some not included. The table includes tens of thousands of clones, approximately 84% detected once. V was shortened by 6 bases and J by 5 bases, with 16 bases between the two germline ends. The germline gives CDR1 SQVTM, CDR2 ANQGSEA. This CDR3 spans 13 amino acids. Sequencing was performed on PBMCs, taken around atezolizumab (anti-PD-L1) treatment. V is TRBV29-1 and J is TRBJ2-5, with D tentatively TRBD2 (5 bases). This sequence was found in a man aged 60 to 69 with urothelial cancer. CDR3: CSVFRTGTETQYF. The CDR3 coding sequence is TGCAGCGTATTCAGGACTGGCACGGAGACCCAGTACTTC.